The 31 T cell receptor beta chains listed next were all sequenced from one sample in a study of blood T cell repertoires in COVID-19. The repertoire was sequenced with immunoSEQ multiplex PCR; TCRdb's copy has only in-frame clones and lacks some. The sample includes about 220,000 clones, 80% to 90% of them seen just once. Sample: PBMCs or T cells enriched from blood (not recorded which). The source of these receptors is a woman in her forties or fifties who had been exposed to COVID-19.

The gene calls are TRBV6-2 or TRBV6-3 and TRBJ2-3, with 12 bases fitting TRBD2. This CDR3 comprises 19 residues. With V trimmed by 6 bases and J by 0 bases, 13 bases remained unmatched. CDR1 and CDR2 (germline): MNHEY, SVGEGT. The CDR3 loop reads CASSTTRLAGASSTDTQYF. Here the CDR3 DNA reads TGTGCCAGCAGCACCACCCGACTAGCGGGGGCCTCTAGCACAGATACGCAGTATTTT.

In DNA, the CDR3 is TGTGCCGCGGGGGGGGAGACCTATGGCTACACCTTC. Its translation is CAAGGETYGYTF. This chain uses TRBV28 with TRBJ1-2; possible D gene TRBD1, 5 bases. V lost 11 bases to trimming and J lost 4 bases, with 14 bases between them. The CDR3 sequence is 12 residues long. Germline loops: CDR1 MDHEN, CDR2 SYDVKM.

V usage is TRBV7-2 and J usage is TRBJ2-5, with 9 bases aligning to TRBD1. From germline, CDR1 is SGHTA and CDR2 FQGNSA. CDR3 size: 16 residues. V shed 2 bases, J shed 3 bases, and the junction held 7 bases outside the gene matches. The CDR3 reads CASSLRGDRVEETQYF. The CDR3 DNA sequence: TGTGCCAGCAGCTTAAGGGGGGACAGGGTGGAAGAGACCCAGTACTTC.

V gene TRBV18 combines with J gene TRBJ1-2, with D possibly TRBD1 on 6 matching bases. The CDR3 is made up of 15 amino acids. The germline V and J ends were trimmed by 6 bases and 2 bases, with 16 bases remaining between them. The V gene's germline CDR1 is KGHSH and CDR2 LQKENI. CDR3 DNA: TGTGCCAGCTCTCCAAACAGGGTGGAGAACTATGGCTACACCTTC. It specifies CASSPNRVENYGYTF.

V usage is TRBV5-1 and J usage is TRBJ2-2; no firm D call. The V end lost 4 bases, the J end lost 5 bases, and 6 bases lay between the germline ends. The germline V gene has CDR1 SGHRS and CDR2 YFSETQ. CDR3 size: 12 residues. Here the CDR3 DNA reads TGCGCCAGCAGCGTATTGACCGGGGAGCTGTTTTTT. This sequence encodes CASSVLTGELFF.

This chain connects TRBV18 to TRBJ2-6; no reliable D call. V was cut by 3 bases and J by 3 bases, with 6 bases left in between. The germline CDR1 and CDR2 sequences are KGHSH and LQKENI. The CDR3 runs 14 residues. The CDR3 loop is CASSPQNGANVLTF. The CDR3 DNA is TGTGCCAGCTCACCCCAGAATGGGGCCAACGTCCTGACTTTC.

V gene TRBV23-1 combines with J gene TRBJ1-5; D is ambiguous. TRBV23-1 is annotated as an ORF whose role is uncertain. CDR3 size: 15 residues. Deletions cut 9 bases from V and 0 bases from J, with 15 bases between. CDR3 sequence reads: CARREESLSNQPQHF. DNA for the CDR3: TGCGCCAGAAGGGAGGAGTCCCTTAGCAATCAGCCCCAGCATTTT.

The gene calls are TRBV5-6 and TRBJ1-1; D call uncertain. V was clipped by 0 bases and J by 7 bases, with 10 bases between them. The CDR3 covers 13 residues. Per germline, CDR1 SGHDT and CDR2 YYEEEE. CDR3 amino acids: CASSLEVRGEAFF. CDR3 bases: TGTGCCAGCAGCTTGGAAGTTCGCGGTGAAGCTTTCTTT.

The chain employs TRBV2 and TRBJ2-7, with 9 bases fitting TRBD1. The CDR3 has 15 residues. Germline-derived CDR1 and CDR2 are SNHLY and FYNNEI. The junction had 6 bases not matched to a gene; V was cut back by 5 bases and J by 1 base. The CDR3 loop is CASSPLGTGSYEQYF. The CDR3, as DNA: TGTGCCAGCAGTCCGTTAGGGACAGGGTCCTACGAGCAGTACTTC. Together with reference TRBV2 and TRBJ2-7, the CDR3 gives the full variable domain: EPEVTQTPSHQVTQMGQEVILRCVPISNHLYFYWYRQILGQKVEFLVSFYNNEISEKSEIFDDQFSVERPDGSNFTLKIRSTKLEDSAMYFCASSPLGTGSYEQYFGPGTRLTVT.

The CDR3 DNA reads as TGTGCCAGCAGCGGACTAGCGGGGAGCTCCTACGAGCAGTACTTC. Translation: CASSGLAGSSYEQYF. The chain carries TRBV6-5 and TRBJ2-7; the match to TRBD2 covers 12 bases. The CDR3 runs to 15 residues. Germline V gene sequence: CDR1 MNHEY, CDR2 SVGAGI. V lost 6 bases to trimming and J lost 0 bases; unmatched junction nucleotides: 3.

Regarding this clone: Additional DNA sequences in this sample encode the identical CDR3. CDR3 sequence reads: CASSLDPGGNSPLHF. DNA for the CDR3: TGCGCCAGCAGCTTGGATCCAGGGGGAAATTCACCCCTCCACTTT. V and J are TRBV5-1 and TRBJ1-6, with 7 positions matching TRBD1. The length of the CDR3 is 15 residues. V shed 0 bases, J shed 7 bases, and the junction held 4 bases outside the gene matches. Germline CDR1 and CDR2: SGHRS and YFSETQ. The full variable domain, rest sourced from reference TRBV5-1 and TRBJ1-6, is KAGVTQTPRYLIKTRGQQVTLSCSPISGHRSVSWYQQTPGQGLQFLFEYFSETQRNKGNFPGRFSGRQFSNSRSEMNVSTLELGDSALYLCASSLDPGGNSPLHFGNGTRLTVT.

The V gene is TRBV11-2, the J gene TRBJ1-6; D not certain. V was shortened by 0 bases and J by 16 bases, with 13 bases between the two germline ends. The CDR3 consists of 13 residues. Germline-derived CDR1 and CDR2 are SGHAT and FQNNGV. The DNA of the CDR3 is TGTGCCAGCAGCTTAGATCCTGTGGGCTTACTCCACTTT. Its protein is CASSLDPVGLLHF.

The chain carries TRBV19 and TRBJ2-5; perhaps TRBD2 as D (6 bases). This CDR3 region has 12 residues. Germline CDR1 LNHDA, CDR2 SQIVND (reference sequence). V lost 5 bases and J 7 bases, leaving 11 bases between the germline ends. The CDR3 DNA reads TGTGCCAGTAGTTCCTGGGGAGGGACCCAGTACTTC. Translated: CASSSWGGTQYF.

The rearrangement uses TRBV10-1 and TRBJ2-3; 8 nucleotides align to TRBD2. Losses at the gene ends were 6 bases for V and 3 bases for J; bases not matched to a gene: 5. Germline V gene data show CDR1 as WNHNN and CDR2 as SYGVQD (reference sequence). The CDR3 extends over 14 amino acids. The CDR3 sequence: CASSAGLGTDTQYF. The CDR3 DNA follows: TGCGCCAGCAGCGCGGGACTAGGAACAGATACGCAGTATTTT.

In its sample, this clone was seen a few times. The chain uses TRBV5-1 and TRBJ2-1; D is perhaps TRBD2 (7 bases). Trimming took 1 base from V and 15 from J, leaving 26 bases between them. Looked up from germline, CDR1 is SGHRS and CDR2 is YFSETQ. This CDR3 is built from 16 residues. The CDR3: CASSLTGGSADTNRFF. The CDR3 DNA reads TGCGCCAGCAGCTTGACGGGGGGCTCCGCAGATACGAATCGGTTCTTC.

The J gene is TRBJ1-1, the V gene TRBV9; no definite D call. This CDR3 is 14 amino acids long. V lost 4 bases to trimming and J lost 5 bases, with 15 bases between them. Germline values: CDR1 SGDLS, CDR2 YYNGEE. The CDR3 protein is CASSRPPTGTEAFF. The CDR3 coding sequence is TGTGCCAGCAGCCGCCCCCCGACGGGTACTGAAGCTTTCTTT.

This chain links TRBV19 with TRBJ2-7, with 11 bases lining up with TRBD1. The germline CDR1 and CDR2 sequences are LNHDA and SQIVND (reference sequence). V gave up 5 bases and J gave up 4 bases; unmatched junction bases: 7. The CDR3 is 15 residues long. CDR3 in DNA: TGTGCCAGTAGTCCCGGGACAGGGGGGATATACGAGCAGTACTTC. This translates into CASSPGTGGIYEQYF. Variable domain in full (rest from reference TRBV19 and TRBJ2-7): DGGITQSPKYLFRKEGQNVTLSCEQNLNHDAMYWYRQDPGQGLRLIYYSQIVNDFQKGDIAEGYSVSREKKESFPLTVTSAQKNPTAFYLCASSPGTGGIYEQYFGPGTRLTVT.

The chain carries TRBV5-1 and TRBJ2-7; D is uncertain. V was clipped by 2 bases and J by 6 bases, with 15 bases between them. The germline CDR1 and CDR2 sequences are SGHRS and YFSETQ. This CDR3 spans 14 amino acids. The CDR3 DNA reads as TGCGCCAGCAGCTTAGAGTTATCCTCCGGCGAGCAGTACTTC. Amino acids: CASSLELSSGEQYF.

This chain links TRBV7-8 with TRBJ1-2, with unresolved D. Trimming cost V 0 bases and J 5 bases, with 25 bases left between them. This CDR3 is built from 19 residues. Germline V CDR1 and CDR2: SGHVS, FQNEAQ. The CDR3 DNA follows: TGTGCCAGCAGCTTAGCACCTATTGGATCGAGCAGACTTCATTATGGCTACACCTTC. It is translated as CASSLAPIGSSRLHYGYTF.

This clone was detected only a few times. V is TRBV18 and J is TRBJ1-3; D may be TRBD1 (5 bases). V dropped 2 bases and J dropped 3 bases, with 17 bases sitting between them. CDR1 is KGHSH and CDR2 is LQKENI in the germline V gene. This CDR3 spans 17 amino acids. CDR3 bases: TGTGCCAGCTCACCAAGGGGTTCTGGCGCCGGTGGAAACACCATATATTTT. Residues: CASSPRGSGAGGNTIYF.

This chain connects TRBV28 to TRBJ1-1; D not resolved. The V end was cut by 5 bases, the J end by 6 bases, with 7 bases between. The CDR3 totals 11 residues. Looked up from germline, CDR1 is MDHEN and CDR2 is SYDVKM. The CDR3 reads CASSVNAEAFF. In nucleotides, the CDR3 is TGTGCCAGCAGTGTTAATGCTGAAGCTTTCTTT.

The rearrangement uses TRBV19 and TRBJ1-1, with D maybe TRBD1 (5 bases). V lost 5 bases, J lost 4 bases, and 14 bases lay in between. This CDR3 region has 14 residues. CDR1 is LNHDA, CDR2 SQIVND, per germline (reference sequence). The CDR3 coding sequence is TGTGCCAGTAGTCTTTTCCAGGGTAGCACTGAAGCTTTCTTT. Protein product: CASSLFQGSTEAFF.

This rearrangement joins TRBV11-2 to TRBJ2-1; D is undetermined. This CDR3 has 12 residues. Germline loops: CDR1 SGHAT, CDR2 FQNNGV. V was clipped by 5 bases and J by 9 bases, with 11 bases between them. DNA of the CDR3: TGTGCCAGCAGCGTTCCTTCCGGTGAGCAGTTCTTC. Its translation: CASSVPSGEQFF.

The V and J genes are TRBV3-1 (or the pseudogene TRBV3-2) and TRBJ2-5; TRBD2 is a possible D gene (6 bases). V lost 0 bases to trimming and J lost 4 bases, with 12 bases between them. Germline assignment: CDR1 LGHDT and CDR2 YNNKEL (reference sequence). The CDR3 length is 15 residues. The CDR3 DNA reads as TGTGCCAGCAGCCAAGAGCGAGCGGGCCTAGAGACCCAGTACTTC. It specifies CASSQERAGLETQYF.

The J gene is TRBJ2-5, the V gene TRBV7-2; the match to TRBD2 covers 9 bases. The J segment lost 4 bases and the V segment lost 0 bases, leaving 12 bases of the junction unmatched. CDR3 length: 18 amino acids. CDR1 is SGHTA and CDR2 is FQGNSA in the germline V gene. For the CDR3, the DNA is TGTGCCAGCAGCTTAGCGCTTTTGGCGGGGGGGCGGCGAGAGACCCAGTACTTC. Amino acids: CASSLALLAGGRRETQYF. Variable domain in full (rest from reference TRBV7-2 and TRBJ2-5): GAGVSQSPSNKVTEKGKDVELRCDPISGHTALYWYRQSLGQGLEFLIYFQGNSAPDKSGLPSDRFSAERTGGSVSTLTIQRTQQEDSAVYLCASSLALLAGGRRETQYFGPGTRLLVL.

V usage is TRBV21-1 and J usage is TRBJ2-3; the tabulated D call, TRBD1, remains unverified against the DNA. TRBV21-1 is tagged as a pseudogene. This CDR3 is built from 16 residues. CDR3 in amino acids: CASSKEEDRPTDTQYF. As DNA, the CDR3 is TGTGCCAGCAGCAAAGAGGAGGACAGGCCCACAGATACGCAGTATTTT.

V and J are TRBV5-1 and TRBJ2-5; D gene uncertain. There are 13 residues in the CDR3. Germline V CDR1 and CDR2: SGHRS, YFSETQ. The V gene lost 4 bases and the J gene lost 1 base, with 8 bases spanning the gap. This CDR3 reads CASSPAAQETQYF. CDR3 in DNA: TGCGCCAGCAGCCCGGCGGCCCAAGAGACCCAGTACTTC. Complete variable domain (other parts from reference TRBV5-1 and TRBJ2-5): KAGVTQTPRYLIKTRGQQVTLSCSPISGHRSVSWYQQTPGQGLQFLFEYFSETQRNKGNFPGRFSGRQFSNSRSEMNVSTLELGDSALYLCASSPAAQETQYFGPGTRLLVL.

V usage is TRBV7-9 and J usage is TRBJ1-1; D uncertain. The germline V gene has CDR1 SEHNR and CDR2 FQNEAQ (reference sequence). V lost 4 bases to trimming and J lost 4 bases, with 13 bases between them. CDR3 length equals 14 residues. DNA of the CDR3: TGTGCCAGCAGCTCTACCGGGATCGGCACTGAAGCTTTCTTT. This gives the protein CASSSTGIGTEAFF.

With regard to this clone: Other DNA sequences in this specimen translate into the identical CDR3. The V call is TRBV3-1 (or the pseudogene TRBV3-2), the J call TRBJ1-6; 8 nucleotides agree with TRBD1. J lost 10 bases, V lost 3 bases, and 5 bases had no gene match. The CDR3 consists of 14 residues. The germline gives CDR1 LGHDT, CDR2 YNNKEL (reference sequence). Here the CDR3 reads CASSHRQGPSPLHF. DNA of the CDR3: TGTGCCAGCAGCCACCGACAGGGGCCGTCACCCCTCCACTTT.

This clone was seen once. The rearrangement uses TRBV30 and TRBJ2-7; TRBD2 matches at 7 bases. This CDR3 region has 18 residues. V was clipped by 0 bases and J by 0 bases; unmatched bases: 14. Germline V gene lookup returns CDR1 GTSNPN and CDR2 SVGIG (reference sequence). The CDR3 bases are TGTGCCTGGAGTGTAGGGTCTAGCGGTTGGGCGCCCTCCTACGAGCAGTACTTC. Translated: CAWSVGSSGWAPSYEQYF.

This chain joins TRBV28 and TRBJ1-2, with D perhaps matching TRBD1 (5 bases). The germline V gene encodes CDR1 MDHEN and CDR2 SYDVKM. Trimming removed 6 bases at V and 1 base at J, with 12 bases between. The CDR3 is 14 residues long. CDR3 bases: TGTGCCAGCAGGCGCGGACAAGATAACTATGGCTACACCTTC. Its protein is CASRRGQDNYGYTF.